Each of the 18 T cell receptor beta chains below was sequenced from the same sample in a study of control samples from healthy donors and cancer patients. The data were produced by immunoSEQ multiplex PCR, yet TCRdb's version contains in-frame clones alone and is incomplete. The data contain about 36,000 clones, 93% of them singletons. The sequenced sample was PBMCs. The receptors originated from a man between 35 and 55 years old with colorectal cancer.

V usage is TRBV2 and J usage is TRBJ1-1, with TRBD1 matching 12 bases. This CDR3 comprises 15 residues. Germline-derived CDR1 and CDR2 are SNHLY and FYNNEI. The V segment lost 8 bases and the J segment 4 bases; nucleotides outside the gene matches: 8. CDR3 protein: CASRDRGLGSTEAFF. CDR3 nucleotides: TGTGCCAGCCGGGACAGGGGGCTCGGGAGCACTGAAGCTTTCTTT.

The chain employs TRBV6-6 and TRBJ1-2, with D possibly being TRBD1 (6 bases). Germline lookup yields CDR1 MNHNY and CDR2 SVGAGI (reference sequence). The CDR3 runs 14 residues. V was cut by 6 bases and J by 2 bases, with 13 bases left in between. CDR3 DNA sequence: TGTGCCAGCAGGACCACGGACAGAAACTATGGCTACACCTTC. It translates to CASRTTDRNYGYTF.

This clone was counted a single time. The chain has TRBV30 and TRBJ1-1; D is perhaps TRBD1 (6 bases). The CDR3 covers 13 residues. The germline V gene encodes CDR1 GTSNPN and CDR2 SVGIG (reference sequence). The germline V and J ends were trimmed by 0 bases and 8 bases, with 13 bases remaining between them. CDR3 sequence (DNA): TGTGCCTGGAGTGTACAACAAAGGGGGGAAGCTTTCTTT. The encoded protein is CAWSVQQRGEAFF.

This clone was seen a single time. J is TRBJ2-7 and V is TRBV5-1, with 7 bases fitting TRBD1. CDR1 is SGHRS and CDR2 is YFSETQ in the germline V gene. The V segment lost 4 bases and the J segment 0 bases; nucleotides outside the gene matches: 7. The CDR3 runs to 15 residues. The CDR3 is CASSHGDRASYEQYF. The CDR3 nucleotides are TGCGCCAGCAGCCACGGAGACAGGGCCTCCTACGAGCAGTACTTC. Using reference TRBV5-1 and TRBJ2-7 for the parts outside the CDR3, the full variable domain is KAGVTQTPRYLIKTRGQQVTLSCSPISGHRSVSWYQQTPGQGLQFLFEYFSETQRNKGNFPGRFSGRQFSNSRSEMNVSTLELGDSALYLCASSHGDRASYEQYFGPGTRLTVT.

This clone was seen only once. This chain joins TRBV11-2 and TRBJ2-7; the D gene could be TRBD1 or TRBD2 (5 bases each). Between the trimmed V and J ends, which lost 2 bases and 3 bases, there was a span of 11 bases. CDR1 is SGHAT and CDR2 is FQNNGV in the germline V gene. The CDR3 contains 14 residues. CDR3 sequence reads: CASSLSAGSYEQYF. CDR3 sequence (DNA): TGTGCCAGCAGCTTATCCGCAGGGAGCTACGAGCAGTACTTC.

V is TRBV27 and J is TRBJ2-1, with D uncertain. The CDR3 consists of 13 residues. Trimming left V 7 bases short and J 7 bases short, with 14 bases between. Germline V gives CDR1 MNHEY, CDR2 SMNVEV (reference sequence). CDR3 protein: CASTSPPQNEQFF. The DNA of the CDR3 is TGTGCCAGCACTTCTCCCCCACAGAATGAGCAGTTCTTC.

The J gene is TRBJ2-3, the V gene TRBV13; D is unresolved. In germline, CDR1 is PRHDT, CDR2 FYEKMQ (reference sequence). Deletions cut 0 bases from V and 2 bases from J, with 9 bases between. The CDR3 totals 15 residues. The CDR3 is CASSLGRRNTDTQYF. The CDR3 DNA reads TGTGCCAGCAGCTTAGGCCGTAGAAACACAGATACGCAGTATTTT.

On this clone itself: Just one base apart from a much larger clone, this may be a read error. The CDR3 sequence: CASSGGALGQYF. DNA for the CDR3: TGTGCCAGCAGTGGGGGGGCCTTGGGGCAGTACTTC. The chain links TRBV2 to TRBJ2-7; TRBD1 or TRBD2 may be the D gene (6 bases each). Germline-derived CDR1 and CDR2 are SNHLY and FYNNEI. The CDR3 is 12 residues long. V was clipped by 4 bases and J by 9 bases, with 13 bases between them.

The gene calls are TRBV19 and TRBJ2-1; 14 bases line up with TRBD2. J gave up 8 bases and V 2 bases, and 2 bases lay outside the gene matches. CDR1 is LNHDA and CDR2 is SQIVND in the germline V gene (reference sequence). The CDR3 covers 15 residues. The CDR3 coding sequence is TGTGCCAGTAGTATAAGACTAGCGGGGGGGTATGAGCAGTTCTTC. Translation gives CASSIRLAGGYEQFF.

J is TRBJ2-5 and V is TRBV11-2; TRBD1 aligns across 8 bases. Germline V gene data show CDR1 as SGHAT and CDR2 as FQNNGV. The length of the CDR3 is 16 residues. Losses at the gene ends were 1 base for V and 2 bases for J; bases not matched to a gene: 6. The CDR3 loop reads CASSLVAGGAQETQYF. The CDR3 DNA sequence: TGTGCCAGCAGCTTAGTTGCAGGGGGCGCACAAGAGACCCAGTACTTC.

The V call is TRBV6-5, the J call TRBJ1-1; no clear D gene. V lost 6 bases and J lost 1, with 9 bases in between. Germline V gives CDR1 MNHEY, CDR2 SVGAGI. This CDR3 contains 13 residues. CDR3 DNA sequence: TGTGCCAGCAGCCGGCAATCGAACACTGAAGCTTTCTTT. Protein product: CASSRQSNTEAFF.

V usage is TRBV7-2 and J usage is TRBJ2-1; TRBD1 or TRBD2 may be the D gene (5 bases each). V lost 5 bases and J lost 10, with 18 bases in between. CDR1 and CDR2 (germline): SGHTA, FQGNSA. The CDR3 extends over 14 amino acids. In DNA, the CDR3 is TGTGCCAGCAGCCGCGGGCAGGGAGAGGACGAGCAGTTCTTC. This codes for CASSRGQGEDEQFF.

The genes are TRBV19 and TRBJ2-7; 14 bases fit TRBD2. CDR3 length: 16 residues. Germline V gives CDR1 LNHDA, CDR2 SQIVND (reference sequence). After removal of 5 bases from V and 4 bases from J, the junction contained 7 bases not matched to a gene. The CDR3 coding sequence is TGTGCCAGTAGTTTATCCGGGACTAGCGGGGGTTACGAGCAGTACTTC. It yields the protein CASSLSGTSGGYEQYF.

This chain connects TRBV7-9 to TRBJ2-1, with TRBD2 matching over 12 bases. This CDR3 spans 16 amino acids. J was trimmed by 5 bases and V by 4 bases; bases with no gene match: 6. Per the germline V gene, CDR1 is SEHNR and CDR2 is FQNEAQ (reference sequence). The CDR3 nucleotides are TGTGCCAGCAGCTCCCGACTAGCGGGGGACCACAATGAGCAGTTCTTC. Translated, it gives CASSSRLAGDHNEQFF.

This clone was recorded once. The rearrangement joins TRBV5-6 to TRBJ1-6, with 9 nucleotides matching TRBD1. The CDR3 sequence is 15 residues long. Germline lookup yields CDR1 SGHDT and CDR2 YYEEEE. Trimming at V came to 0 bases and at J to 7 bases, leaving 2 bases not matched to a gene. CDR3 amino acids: CASSLAGQGNSPLHF. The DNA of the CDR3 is TGTGCCAGCAGCTTGGCGGGACAGGGAAATTCACCCCTCCACTTT.

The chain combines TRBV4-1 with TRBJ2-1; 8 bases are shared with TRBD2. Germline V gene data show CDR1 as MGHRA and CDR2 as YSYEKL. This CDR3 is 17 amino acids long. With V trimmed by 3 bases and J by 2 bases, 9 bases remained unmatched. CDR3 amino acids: CASSQGTGGSPYNEQFF. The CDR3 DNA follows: TGCGCCAGCAGCCAGGGGACGGGAGGGAGTCCCTACAATGAGCAGTTCTTC.

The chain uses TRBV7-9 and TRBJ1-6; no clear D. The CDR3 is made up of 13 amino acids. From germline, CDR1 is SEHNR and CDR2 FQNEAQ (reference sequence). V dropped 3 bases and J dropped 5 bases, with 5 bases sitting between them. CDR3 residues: CASSLVDNSPLHF. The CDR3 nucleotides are TGTGCCAGCAGCTTGGTGGATAATTCACCCCTCCACTTT.

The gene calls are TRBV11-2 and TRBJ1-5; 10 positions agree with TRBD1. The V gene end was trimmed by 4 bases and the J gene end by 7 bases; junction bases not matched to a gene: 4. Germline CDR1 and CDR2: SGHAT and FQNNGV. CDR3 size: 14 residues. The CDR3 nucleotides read TGTGCCAGCAGCTCAGGACAGGGGGGACAGCCCCAGCATTTT. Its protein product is CASSSGQGGQPQHF. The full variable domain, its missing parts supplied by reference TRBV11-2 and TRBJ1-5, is EAGVAQSPRYKIIEKRQSVAFWCNPISGHATLYWYQQILGQGPKLLIQFQNNGVVDDSQLPKDRFSAERLKGVDSTLKIQPAKLEDSAVYLCASSSGQGGQPQHFGDGTRLSIL.